This TCR beta chain originates from a study of Graves' ophthalmopathy and Graves' hyperthyroidism. Study-wide findings and caveats: Discrimination between ophthalmopathy and stable hyperthyroidism by a 13-signature model showed roughly 88% sensitivity and about 84% specificity.

Ophthalmopathy donors were characterized by moderate-to-severe activity, CAS of at least 3, NOSPECS of at least 4, and duration under 3 months. Clinical symptoms and serum thyroxine were used for diagnosis; TRAb, thyroid ultrasound and orbital computed tomography were also relied on. An approximately 10 ml volume of fresh peripheral blood provided the PBMCs. With 3 bases removed from V and 6 bases from J, the gap between germline ends came to 12 bases. The CDR3 contains 13 residues. About this clonotype: Its antigen remains unidentified.

RNA transcripts provided the template for amplifying TCR beta CDR3 regions. Second-round multiplex PCR followed a first-round RT-PCR using HTBI primers. Via MiXCR, TCRdb re-called the multiplex PCR reads, giving one row per CDR3 protein. This sample has some 48,000 distinct CDR3 sequences, with 50% found just once. The sequenced sample was peripheral blood. The chain couples TRBV12-3 or TRBV12-4 to TRBJ2-7, with unresolved D. The TCR comes from an adult man with Graves' ophthalmopathy. The CDR3 is CASSFNRWSEQYF. CDR3 nucleotides: TGTGCCAGCAGTTTCAACAGATGGAGCGAGCAGTACTTC.